This entry lists 10 T cell receptor beta chains sequenced from one sample in a study of blood T cell repertoires in COVID-19. Sequencing was performed with immunoSEQ multiplex PCR; in TCRdb, only in-frame clones are kept and a portion is missing. The table shows around 300,000 clones, with over 80% occurring only once. Material for sequencing was peripheral blood. These receptors originate from a woman between 45 and 65 years old with COVID-19, enrolled during active disease.

The chain employs TRBV24-1 and TRBJ2-7; 7 bases align to TRBD1. After removal of 7 bases from V and 1 base from J, the junction contained 3 bases not matched to a gene. In germline, CDR1 is KGHDR, CDR2 SFDVKD. This CDR3 has 13 residues. The CDR3 loop reads CATSTDRSYEQYF. CDR3 DNA: TGTGCCACCAGCACGGACAGGTCCTACGAGCAGTACTTC.

This chain uses TRBV18 with TRBJ1-1; D remains unclear. The CDR3 runs 16 residues. V was pared by 3 bases and J by 0 bases, with 14 bases between. The germline V gene has CDR1 KGHSH and CDR2 LQKENI. CDR3 sequence (DNA): TGTGCCAGCTCACCCTCCCTCCCAGTCATGAACACTGAAGCTTTCTTT. Its protein is CASSPSLPVMNTEAFF.

V is TRBV5-1 and J is TRBJ2-1; 8 positions match TRBD1. V lost 4 bases and J lost 9; bases outside the gene matches: 9. This CDR3 is 14 amino acids long. CDR1 is SGHRS, CDR2 YFSETQ, per germline. Here the CDR3 reads CASSVIPTGAEQFF. CDR3 coding DNA: TGCGCCAGCAGCGTAATACCGACAGGGGCTGAGCAGTTCTTC.

V and J are TRBV7-2 and TRBJ1-1, with D maybe TRBD1 (5 bases). The CDR3 runs 15 residues. Trimming shortened V by 1 base and J by 3 bases, and 12 bases separated the two germline ends. In germline, CDR1 is SGHTA, CDR2 FQGNSA. CDR3 nucleotide sequence: TGTGCCAGCAGCTTAGAGACAGTCCTATACACTGAAGCTTTCTTT. Translated: CASSLETVLYTEAFF.

This chain links TRBV18 with TRBJ2-3, with a tentative D call TRBD2 (5 bases). The CDR3 has 18 residues. With 0 bases removed from V and 0 bases from J, the gap between germline ends came to 16 bases. Germline loops: CDR1 KGHSH, CDR2 LQKENI. The CDR3 spells CASSPPGTRLASTDTQYF. The CDR3 nucleotides are TGTGCCAGCTCACCACCCGGTACGAGGCTAGCTAGCACAGATACGCAGTATTTT. The full variable domain, with the rest looked up from reference TRBV18 and TRBJ2-3, is NAGVMQNPRHLVRRRGQEARLRCSPMKGHSHVYWYRQLPEEGLKFMVYLQKENIIDESGMPKERFSAEFPKEGPSILRIQQVVRGDSAAYFCASSPPGTRLASTDTQYFGPGTRLTVL.

This clone occurred once. The CDR3 sequence: CASSRTVPNTGELFF. DNA of the CDR3: TGCGCCAGCAGCCGGACAGTTCCTAACACCGGGGAGCTGTTTTTT. This chain connects TRBV5-1 to TRBJ2-2, with D tentatively TRBD1 (6 bases). CDR3 length: 15 amino acids. Germline values: CDR1 SGHRS, CDR2 YFSETQ. V gave up 4 bases and J gave up 2 bases, with 12 bases separating them.

The CDR3 nucleotides read TGTGCCAGCAGCTTACACAGTAGTAATTACGAGCAGTACTTC. Its protein is CASSLHSSNYEQYF. The chain links TRBV7-2 to TRBJ2-7; D call uncertain. The germline V and J ends were trimmed by 2 bases and 4 bases, with 12 bases remaining between them. In germline, CDR1 is SGHTA, CDR2 FQGNSA. The CDR3 consists of 14 residues.

This clone occurred a few times. The CDR3 reads CASSVRDSAGELFF. The CDR3 coding sequence is TGTGCCAGCAGTGTCCGGGACAGCGCCGGGGAGCTGTTTTTT. The chain combines TRBV25-1 with TRBJ2-2; TRBD1 matches at 7 bases. Germline V gene data show CDR1 as MGHDK and CDR2 as SYGVNS. CDR3 length: 14 residues. V was clipped by 4 bases and J by 6 bases; unmatched bases: 5.

This clone was observed a few times. V and J are TRBV19 and TRBJ2-4; 8 bases are shared with TRBD2. Germline values: CDR1 LNHDA, CDR2 SQIVND (reference sequence). Losses at the gene ends were 7 bases for V and 2 bases for J; bases not matched to a gene: 7. The CDR3 consists of 15 residues. The CDR3: CASKAVAGTKNIQYF. The CDR3 DNA is TGTGCCAGTAAAGCAGTAGCGGGAACCAAAAACATTCAGTACTTC.

This clone was seen a few times. This sequence joins TRBV19 and TRBJ1-2, with 9 bases that match TRBD1. Per germline, CDR1 LNHDA and CDR2 SQIVND (reference sequence). Trimming at V came to 8 bases and at J to 8 bases, leaving 3 bases not matched to a gene. CDR3 length: 11 amino acids. CDR3 DNA sequence: TGTGCCAGTGTACAGGGGGCCGGCTACACCTTC. It translates to CASVQGAGYTF. The full variable domain, completed using reference TRBV19 and TRBJ1-2, is DGGITQSPKYLFRKEGQNVTLSCEQNLNHDAMYWYRQDPGQGLRLIYYSQIVNDFQKGDIAEGYSVSREKKESFPLTVTSAQKNPTAFYLCASVQGAGYTFGSGTRLTVV.